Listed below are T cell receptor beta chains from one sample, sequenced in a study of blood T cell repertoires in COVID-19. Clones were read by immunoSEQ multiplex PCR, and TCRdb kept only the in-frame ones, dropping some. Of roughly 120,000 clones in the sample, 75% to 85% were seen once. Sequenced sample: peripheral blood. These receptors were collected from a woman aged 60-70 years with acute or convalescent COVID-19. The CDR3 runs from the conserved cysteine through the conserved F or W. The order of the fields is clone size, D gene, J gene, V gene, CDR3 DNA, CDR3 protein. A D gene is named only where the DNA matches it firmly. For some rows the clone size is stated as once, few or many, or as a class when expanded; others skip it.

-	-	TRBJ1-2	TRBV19	TGTGCCAGTAGATACTTCGGGAATAACTATGGCTACACCTTC	CASRYFGNNYGYTF
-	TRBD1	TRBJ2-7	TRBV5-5	TGTGCCAGCAGCTTACTCCAGGGGGTAGCCTACGAGCAGTACTTC	CASSLLQGVAYEQYF
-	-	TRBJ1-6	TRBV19	TGTGCCAGTAGCTCCACAGGAACCAATTCACCCCTCCACTTT	CASSSTGTNSPLHF
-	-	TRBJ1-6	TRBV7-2	TGTGCCAGCAGGGAGAGCTCCTATAATTCACCCCTCCACTTT	CASRESSYNSPLHF
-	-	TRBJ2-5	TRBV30	TGTGCCTGGAGTGGGCTCAGGGGCCCTCAAGAGACCCAGTACTTC	CAWSGLRGPQETQYF
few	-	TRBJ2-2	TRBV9	TGTGCCAGCAGCGTAGACGGGGTCACGATCGGGGAGCTGTTTTTT	CASSVDGVTIGELFF
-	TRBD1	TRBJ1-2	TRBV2	TGTGCCAGCAGTGAACCAGGGGGCGCCGAGGGAGGCTACACCTTC	CASSEPGGAEGGYTF
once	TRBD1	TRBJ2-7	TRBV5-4	TGTGCCAGCAGCTCTGCGGGACAGGTTAAAAGGCAGTACTTC	CASSSAGQVKRQYF
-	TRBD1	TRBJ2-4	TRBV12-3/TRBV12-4	TGTGCCAGCAGTGAAACAGGGGAAAACATTCAGTACTTC	CASSETGENIQYF
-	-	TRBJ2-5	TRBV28	TGTGCCAGCAGTTTGGTGGGCCTCCAAGAGACCCAGTACTTC	CASSLVGLQETQYF
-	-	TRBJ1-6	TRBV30	TGTGCCTGGACCCCCCCTGGGGGGGTTTCACCCCTCCACTTT	CAWTPPGGVSPLHF
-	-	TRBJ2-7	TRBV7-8	TGTGCCAGCAGCTTAGTGACTCTCGACGAGCAGTACTTC	CASSLVTLDEQYF
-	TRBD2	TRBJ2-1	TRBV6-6	TGTGCCAGCAGTCGGACTAGCGGGGGTTCCTTATCCTACAATGAGCAGTTCTTC	CASSRTSGGSLSYNEQFF
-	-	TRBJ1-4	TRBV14	TGTGCCAGCAGCCATGCCGGGATAGGAGAAAAACTGTTTTTT	CASSHAGIGEKLFF
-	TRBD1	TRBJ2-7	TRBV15	TGTGCCACCAGCAGAGATGTGGGGGACAGGGGCTACGAGCAGTACTTC	CATSRDVGDRGYEQYF
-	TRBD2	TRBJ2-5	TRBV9	TGTGCCAGCAGCGTAGACGCTAGCGGGGTAGAGGAGACCCAGTACTTC	CASSVDASGVEETQYF
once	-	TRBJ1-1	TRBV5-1	TGCGCCAGCAGCTTGGACTTTATGAACACTGAAGCTTTCTTT	CASSLDFMNTEAFF
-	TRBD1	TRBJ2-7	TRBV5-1	TGCGCCAGCAGCCGCAGCCAGGGGGCTCCCTACGAGCAGTACTTC	CASSRSQGAPYEQYF
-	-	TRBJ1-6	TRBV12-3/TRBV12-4	TGTGCCAGCAGTTTCACGGAGGGTTCACCCCTCCACTTT	CASSFTEGSPLHF
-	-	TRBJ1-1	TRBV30	TGTGCCTGGAGTGTAGAGGCAGCGGTTACTGAAGCTTTCTTT	CAWSVEAAVTEAFF
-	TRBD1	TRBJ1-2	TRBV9	TGTGCCAGCAGCGCCCCGACAGGGCGTGCCAACTATGGCTACACCTTC	CASSAPTGRANYGYTF
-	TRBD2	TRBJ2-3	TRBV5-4	TGTGCCAGCAGCCAAGGAGCCGGGACTAGCGGTGGCACAGATACGCAGTATTTT	CASSQGAGTSGGTDTQYF
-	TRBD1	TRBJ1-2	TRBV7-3	TGTGCCAGCAGCGGCCCGGACAGGGCAGCGAGCTACACCTTC	CASSGPDRAASYTF
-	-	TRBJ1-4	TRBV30	TGTGCCTGGAGTGTATTAGGCGGAAAACTGTTTTTT	CAWSVLGGKLFF
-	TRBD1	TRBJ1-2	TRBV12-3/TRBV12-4	TGTGCCAGCGGGACAGGGGCGTTTGGCTACACCTTC	CASGTGAFGYTF
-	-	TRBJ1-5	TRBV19	TGTGCCAGTAGTATCGCAGGGCACCAGCCCCAGCATTTT	CASSIAGHQPQHF
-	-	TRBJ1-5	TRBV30	TGTGCCTGGATTGGGGGCGAGAGCAATCAGCCCCAGCATTTT	CAWIGGESNQPQHF
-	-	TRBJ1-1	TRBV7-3	TGTGCCAGCAGCCCCCAAGGGGACACTGAAGCTTTCTTT	CASSPQGDTEAFF